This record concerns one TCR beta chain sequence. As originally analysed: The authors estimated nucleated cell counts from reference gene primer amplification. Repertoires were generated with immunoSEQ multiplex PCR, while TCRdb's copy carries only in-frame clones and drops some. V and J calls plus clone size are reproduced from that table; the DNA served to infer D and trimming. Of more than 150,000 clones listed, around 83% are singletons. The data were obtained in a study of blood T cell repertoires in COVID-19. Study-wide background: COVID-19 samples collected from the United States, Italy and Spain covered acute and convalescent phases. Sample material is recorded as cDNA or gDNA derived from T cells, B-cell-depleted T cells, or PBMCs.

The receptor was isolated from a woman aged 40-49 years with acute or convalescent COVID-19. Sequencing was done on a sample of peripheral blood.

The DNA of the CDR3 is TGTGCCAGCAGTGGGACAGGGGGCGCACATTCACCCCTCCACTTT. Its translation is CASSGTGGAHSPLHF. The rearrangement uses TRBV2 and TRBJ1-6; 11 bases line up with TRBD1. Germline values: CDR1 SNHLY, CDR2 FYNNEI. After removal of 4 bases from V and 8 bases from J, the junction contained 4 bases not matched to a gene. The CDR3 has 15 residues. The whole variable domain, remainder taken from reference TRBV2 and TRBJ1-6, is EPEVTQTPSHQVTQMGQEVILRCVPISNHLYFYWYRQILGQKVEFLVSFYNNEISEKSEIFDDQFSVERPDGSNFTLKIRSTKLEDSAMYFCASSGTGGAHSPLHFGNGTRLTVT.